This T cell receptor (beta chain) was retrieved from a study of T cell responses to AZD1222 COVID-19 vaccine. Analysis merged second doses at about 4 or about 12 weeks. Clones were read by immunoSEQ multiplex PCR, and TCRdb kept only the in-frame ones, dropping some. The sample holds roughly 200,000 clones, roughly nine tenths seen once. Germline V gives CDR1 SGHRS, CDR2 YFSETQ. CDR3 length: 19 residues. V lost 1 base, J lost 0 bases, and 11 bases stayed unmatched. This clone came up once. Antigen: not known. Overall study findings and caveats: White British people made up most donors, females outnumbered males, and clonal diversity was possibly underestimated.

The chain carries TRBV5-1 and TRBJ2-1; TRBD1 matches 9 bases. This TCR was recovered from an adult who received the AZD1222 COVID-19 vaccine. The sequenced sample was peripheral blood, obtained 28 days after the second AZD1222 dose. CDR3 protein: CASSLMDRGVINSYNEQFF. The CDR3 DNA sequence: TGCGCCAGCAGCTTGATGGACAGGGGAGTCATAAACTCCTACAATGAGCAGTTCTTC.